Here is one T cell receptor (beta chain) with its context. This sample is part of a study of OX40 agonist ivuxolimab in advanced cancers. The method was immunoSEQ multiplex PCR; TCRdb's version includes in-frame clones alone and lacks a portion of them. The sample records roughly 26,000 clones, roughly 80% being singletons. This CDR3 region has 15 residues. Germline V CDR1 and CDR2: MNHEY, SVGAGI. V was cut by 2 bases and J by 0 bases, with 9 bases left in between. The gene calls are TRBV6-5 and TRBJ2-3; D unclear. The receptor was isolated from an adult with an advanced solid tumor such as melanoma, head and neck, liver or kidney cancer. Sequencing used CD4+ or CD8+ T cells sorted from blood, obtained in a trial of the OX40 agonist ivuxolimab. In nucleotides, the CDR3 is TGTGCCAGCAGTTACCGCCCGTTTAGCACAGATACGCAGTATTTT. Protein sequence: CASSYRPFSTDTQYF.